This T cell receptor beta chain originates from a study of radiation and T cells in renal cell carcinoma. The overall study: Nephrectomy followed 15 Gy stereotactic body radiation by 4 weeks. Whole-study results and caveats: No pretreatment tumor biopsies were available for baseline clonotypes. In blood, top tumor clones expanded by 2 weeks, shrinking by 4.

Indicated time point: baseline pretreatment blood. Treatment: 15 Gy SBRT to primary tumor, nephrectomy 4 weeks later. This renal cell carcinoma was of the clear cell type. TCRdb's table, derived via immunoSEQ multiplex PCR, lists solely in-frame clones and lacks some. The repertoire holds about 95,000 clones, with 75% to 90% as singletons. The germline CDR1 and CDR2 sequences are MDHEN and SYDVKM. With 2 bases removed from V and 2 bases from J, the gap between germline ends came to 7 bases. There are 13 residues in the CDR3. A remark on this clone: What it binds is unknown.

V usage is TRBV28 and J usage is TRBJ2-7; D remains ambiguous. The specimen was blood, collected from a patient whose treatment included radiotherapy and nephrectomy. This sequence was found in a man aged 50-59 years with renal cell carcinoma. The CDR3 region is CASSLVVTYEQYF. CDR3 nucleotide sequence: TGTGCCAGCAGTTTAGTGGTCACCTACGAGCAGTACTTC.